These 13 T cell receptor beta chains were sequenced from one sample in a study of early T cells in non-severe SARS-CoV-2 infection. A single record per CDR3 protein comes from TCRdb applying MiXCR to the 5' RACE reads. The table lists 70,000 or so distinct CDR3 sequences, about 11% of them singletons. The sample consisted of whole blood. The receptors originated from an adult who was a healthcare worker with PCR-confirmed SARS-CoV-2 infection or an uninfected control (not recorded which).

The chain employs TRBV7-6 and TRBJ2-3, with 10 nucleotides matching TRBD1. The trim removed 6 bases at V and 2 bases at J, leaving 5 bases unmatched. Germline lookup yields CDR1 SGHVS and CDR2 FNYEAQ. This CDR3 has 15 residues. The CDR3 DNA sequence: TGTGCCAGCAGTGGGACAGGGGCACCCACAGATACGCAGTATTTT. This encodes CASSGTGAPTDTQYF.

Comments on this clonotype: Germline and junction disagree at one end, which may indicate a read error. CDR3 bases: TGTGCCGGCAGCGCCAGACAAGTGGCTTTCTTT. It specifies CAGSARQVAFF. The chain carries TRBV7-9 and TRBJ1-1; D not certain. Germline values: CDR1 SEHNR, CDR2 FQNEAQ (reference sequence). This CDR3 region has 11 residues.

This clonotype has just a few counts. The chain carries TRBV6-5 and TRBJ2-5; 7 positions match TRBD2. V was pared by 0 bases and J by 2 bases, with 6 bases of the junction left unmatched. This CDR3 has 16 residues. Germline CDR1 and CDR2: MNHEY and SVGAGI. The CDR3 sequence is CASSYSLSSGQETQYF. The DNA for the CDR3 is TGTGCCAGCAGTTACTCGCTTTCTAGCGGACAAGAGACCCAGTACTTC.

The chain has TRBV14 and TRBJ2-5; D is undetermined. Germline lookup yields CDR1 SGHDN and CDR2 FVKESK. This CDR3 comprises 13 residues. The V and J ends lost 4 bases and 1 base respectively, with 7 bases between them. CDR3 protein: CASSPRFQETQYF. The CDR3 DNA sequence: TGTGCCAGCAGCCCTCGGTTCCAAGAGACCCAGTACTTC.

The chain links TRBV2 to TRBJ2-4; TRBD2 matches 7 bases. The CDR3 loop spans 15 amino acids. Germline V gene data show CDR1 as SNHLY and CDR2 as FYNNEI. Trimming removed 7 bases from V and 3 bases from J; junction bases left unmatched: 9. The DNA for the CDR3 is TGTGCCAGCAAGACGGGAGGAGGGAGCAAAAACATTCAGTACTTC. Translating gives CASKTGGGSKNIQYF.

This sequence joins TRBV20-1 and TRBJ2-7, with unresolved D. CDR3 length: 14 amino acids. Deletions cut 6 bases from V and 2 bases from J, with 17 bases between. Germline loops: CDR1 DFQATT, CDR2 SNEGSKA (reference sequence). CDR3 bases: TGCAGTGCCCCCGCCGGCGGTTCTACCTACGAGCAGTACTTC. This gives the protein CSAPAGGSTYEQYF.

A few counts support this clonotype. The rearrangement uses TRBV12-3 or TRBV12-4 and TRBJ2-1, with no clear D. The V end was cut by 0 bases, the J end by 2 bases, with 5 bases between. The CDR3 has 14 amino acids. The CDR3 region is CASSLAVTYNEQFF. In DNA form, the CDR3 reads TGTGCCAGCAGTTTAGCGGTGACCTACAATGAGCAGTTCTTC.

V and J are TRBV5-1 and TRBJ2-7, with D maybe TRBD2 (5 bases). This CDR3 spans 14 amino acids. Germline V CDR1 and CDR2: SGHRS, YFSETQ. V lost 3 bases and J lost 0, with 10 bases in between. CDR3 nucleotide sequence: TGCGCCAGCAGCTCTGGAGCGGCCTCCTACGAGCAGTACTTC. Its translation is CASSSGAASYEQYF. The full variable domain, completed using reference TRBV5-1 and TRBJ2-7, is KAGVTQTPRYLIKTRGQQVTLSCSPISGHRSVSWYQQTPGQGLQFLFEYFSETQRNKGNFPGRFSGRQFSNSRSEMNVSTLELGDSALYLCASSSGAASYEQYFGPGTRLTVT.

The genes are TRBV9 and TRBJ2-6; 7 bases fit TRBD2. Germline trimming cut 4 bases from V and 2 bases from J; bases unmatched to any gene: 3. The CDR3 spans 15 residues. Looked up from germline, CDR1 is SGDLS and CDR2 is YYNGEE. The CDR3 reads CASSFAGAGANVLTF. Written as DNA, the CDR3 is TGTGCCAGCAGCTTTGCGGGGGCTGGGGCCAACGTCCTGACTTTC.

The rearrangement joins TRBV10-1 to TRBJ2-3; D gene unclear. Germline V gene data show CDR1 as WNHNN and CDR2 as SYGVQD (reference sequence). Trimming left V 7 bases short and J 2 bases short, with 16 bases between. This CDR3 spans 15 amino acids. CDR3 sequence reads: CASTQSLLITDTQYF. The CDR3 DNA reads TGCGCCAGCACACAGAGCCTGCTGATCACAGATACGCAGTATTTT.

This clonotype was observed many times. The chain joins TRBV3-1 to TRBJ1-2; D gene ambiguous. Trimming removed 0 bases from V and 0 bases from J, with 8 bases in between. Germline V gives CDR1 LGHDT, CDR2 YNNKEL (reference sequence). The CDR3 runs 15 residues. The CDR3 protein is CASSQDARSNYGYTF. In DNA form, the CDR3 reads TGTGCCAGCAGCCAAGACGCCAGGTCTAACTATGGCTACACCTTC.

This clonotype was detected only a few times. This chain uses TRBV7-9 with TRBJ1-1, with D maybe TRBD1 (5 bases). The germline V gene encodes CDR1 SEHNR and CDR2 FQNEAQ (reference sequence). This CDR3 is built from 13 residues. Trimming stripped 6 bases from V and 4 bases from J, with 12 bases between. The CDR3 DNA reads as TGTGCCAGCAGAGGACAAAGAAGCACTGAAGCTTTCTTT. This codes for CASRGQRSTEAFF.

This clonotype showed up many times. The rearrangement links TRBV24-1 to TRBJ2-1; TRBD2 matches at 11 bases. The CDR3 extends over 18 amino acids. Germline CDR1 KGHDR, CDR2 SFDVKD. Trimming took 4 bases from V and 2 from J; bases not matched to a gene: 9. CDR3: CATSELAGVKGAYNEQFF. For the CDR3, the DNA is TGTGCCACCAGTGAACTAGCGGGAGTGAAGGGCGCCTACAATGAGCAGTTCTTC.